A single sample gave rise to the 30 T cell receptor beta chains below, sequenced in a study of OX40 agonist ivuxolimab in advanced cancers. Only in-frame clones appear in the TCRdb table, and some are missing; sequencing was by immunoSEQ multiplex PCR. The repertoire has 75,000 to 80,000 clones, nearly 85% of them found once; the top ten carry roughly 7.1%. This material consisted of CD4+ or CD8+ T cells sorted from blood, taken in a trial of the OX40 agonist ivuxolimab. The receptors originated from an adult with an advanced solid tumor such as melanoma, head and neck, liver or kidney cancer.

This chain joins TRBV7-8 and TRBJ2-3, with D tentatively TRBD1 (6 bases). Germline lookup yields CDR1 SGHVS and CDR2 FQNEAQ. The CDR3 is 14 amino acids. The V gene lost 5 bases and the J gene lost 5 bases, with 14 bases spanning the gap. CDR3 amino acids: CASSPQGYGDTQYF. DNA of the CDR3: TGTGCCAGCAGCCCTCAGGGGTATGGAGATACGCAGTATTTT.

The chain employs TRBV7-2 and TRBJ2-3, with a tentative D call TRBD1 (6 bases). Trimming stripped 1 base from V and 3 bases from J, with 20 bases between. The V gene's germline CDR1 is SGHTA and CDR2 FQGNSA. This CDR3 contains 18 residues. CDR3 sequence (DNA): TGTGCCAGCAGCTTAGAGGCGAGGCAGGGGTACGGAACAGATACGCAGTATTTT. This codes for CASSLEARQGYGTDTQYF.

The J gene is TRBJ1-4, the V gene TRBV7-9; 8 bases agree with TRBD1. CDR1 SEHNR and CDR2 FQNEAQ come from the germline V gene (reference sequence). The CDR3 is 14 amino acids. J gave up 8 bases and V 6 bases, and 8 bases lay outside the gene matches. The CDR3 loop is CASSLDRVGEKLFF. CDR3 nucleotides: TGTGCCAGCAGTTTGGACAGGGTCGGCGAAAAACTGTTTTTT.

This sequence joins TRBV5-1 and TRBJ1-4; possible D gene TRBD1, 6 bases. The CDR3 runs to 14 residues. The germline V gene has CDR1 SGHRS and CDR2 YFSETQ. The V gene lost 1 base and the J gene lost 8 bases, with 12 bases spanning the gap. CDR3 sequence (DNA): TGCGCCAGCAGCTTGTTCGGGGGCGGCGAAAAACTGTTTTTT. Amino acid sequence: CASSLFGGGEKLFF.

The chain is built from TRBV6-6 and TRBJ2-7; D unclear. Trimming shortened V by 8 bases and J by 4 bases, and 9 bases separated the two germline ends. Germline CDR1 is MNHNY and CDR2 is SVGAGI (reference sequence). This CDR3 spans 11 amino acids. The CDR3: CASGKGYEQYF. In DNA, the CDR3 is TGTGCCAGCGGCAAGGGTTACGAGCAGTACTTC.

This chain uses TRBV7-2 with TRBJ2-7, with 10 bases fitting TRBD1. V shed 5 bases and J 1 base; nucleotides not matched to a gene: 14. The CDR3 runs 18 residues. Germline assignment: CDR1 SGHTA and CDR2 FQGNSA. In DNA form, the CDR3 reads TGTGCCAGCAGCCCGGGACCTCGACAGGGGGCAAGGTCCTACGAGCAGTACTTC. Its translation is CASSPGPRQGARSYEQYF.

This clone was counted a single time. Here the CDR3 DNA reads TGTGCCAGCAGGGAGACTCCTAGCTCCTACGAGCAGTACTTC. It is translated as CASRETPSSYEQYF. The chain recombines TRBV5-5 with TRBJ2-7; D is unclear. In germline, CDR1 is SGHKS, CDR2 YYEKEE (reference sequence). The V gene lost 5 bases and the J gene lost 0 bases, with 12 bases spanning the gap. The CDR3 is made up of 14 amino acids.

This clone has more than one count but fewer than ten. The J gene is TRBJ2-1, the V gene TRBV5-1; 10 bases map to TRBD2. This CDR3 spans 15 amino acids. CDR1 and CDR2 (germline): SGHRS, YFSETQ. J lost 3 bases, V lost 4 bases, and 4 bases had no gene match. The CDR3: CASSIAGGYYNEQFF. The CDR3 coding sequence is TGCGCCAGCAGCATAGCGGGGGGCTACTACAATGAGCAGTTCTTC.

The chain is built from TRBV19 and TRBJ2-5, with a tentative D call TRBD2 (6 bases). V lost 3 bases to trimming and J lost 4 bases, with 18 bases between them. Germline CDR1 reads LNHDA; CDR2 reads SQIVND (reference sequence). The CDR3 spans 16 residues. The CDR3: CASSIVGGATRETQYF. The CDR3 bases are TGTGCCAGTAGTATCGTTGGAGGGGCCACCCGAGAGACCCAGTACTTC. Together with reference TRBV19 and TRBJ2-5, the CDR3 gives the full variable domain: DGGITQSPKYLFRKEGQNVTLSCEQNLNHDAMYWYRQDPGQGLRLIYYSQIVNDFQKGDIAEGYSVSREKKESFPLTVTSAQKNPTAFYLCASSIVGGATRETQYFGPGTRLLVL.

Only a few counts were recorded for this clone. V and J are TRBV28 and TRBJ1-5; D might be TRBD1 (6 bases). The CDR3 is 12 residues long. Germline V lookup: CDR1 MDHEN, CDR2 SYDVKM. Trimming removed 6 bases from V and 6 bases from J, with 9 bases in between. In DNA, the CDR3 is TGTGCCAGCAGCTCAGGGGTTCAGCCCCAGCATTTT. Amino acid sequence: CASSSGVQPQHF.

V and J are TRBV5-4 and TRBJ2-7; the D is unclear. Trimming pared 3 bases from V and 0 bases from J, leaving 4 bases between. The CDR3 is 12 amino acids. CDR1 is SGHNT and CDR2 is YYREEE in the germline V gene (reference sequence). In nucleotides, the CDR3 is TGTGCCAGCAGCTCGTTCTCCTACGAGCAGTACTTC. Translating it yields CASSSFSYEQYF. The full variable domain, completed using reference TRBV5-4 and TRBJ2-7, is ETGVTQSPTHLIKTRGQQVTLRCSSQSGHNTVSWYQQALGQGPQFIFQYYREEENGRGNFPPRFSGLQFPNYSSELNVNALELDDSALYLCASSSFSYEQYFGPGTRLTVT.

CDR3 in amino acids: CASSLAPPGYGTDTQYF. In DNA, the CDR3 is TGTGCCAGCAGCTTAGCCCCCCCAGGGTACGGCACAGATACGCAGTATTTT. The chain recombines TRBV7-9 with TRBJ2-3; D is possibly TRBD1 (5 bases). The length of the CDR3 is 17 residues. With 0 bases removed from V and 1 base from J, the gap between germline ends came to 14 bases. Germline V gene lookup returns CDR1 SEHNR and CDR2 FQNEAQ (reference sequence).

The chain joins TRBV2 to TRBJ1-1, with D unclear. Deletions cut 7 bases from V and 1 base from J, with 7 bases between. CDR3 size: 12 residues. Germline V CDR1 and CDR2: SNHLY, FYNNEI. CDR3 residues: CASNSWNTEAFF. As DNA, the CDR3 is TGTGCCAGCAATAGCTGGAACACTGAAGCTTTCTTT.

This chain uses TRBV4-3 with TRBJ2-5; D is tentatively TRBD1 or TRBD2 (6 bases each). Deletions cut 0 bases from V and 5 bases from J, with 16 bases between. The germline CDR1 and CDR2 sequences are LGHNA and YSLEER. The CDR3 extends over 16 amino acids. The CDR3 reads CASSQEPGALGETQYF. CDR3 nucleotide sequence: TGCGCCAGCAGCCAAGAGCCGGGGGCTCTGGGGGAGACCCAGTACTTC.

The genes are TRBV6-1 and TRBJ1-2; the D is unclear. The germline V and J ends were trimmed by 4 bases and 4 bases, with 10 bases remaining between them. The germline gives CDR1 MNHNS, CDR2 SASEGT. The CDR3 runs 13 residues. The CDR3 nucleotides are TGTGCCAGCAGTGCACGGTTGGGCTATGGCTACACCTTC. This sequence encodes CASSARLGYGYTF.

The genes are TRBV7-2 and TRBJ2-7; no clear D. The germline V gene has CDR1 SGHTA and CDR2 FQGNSA. V lost 3 bases, J lost 0 bases, and 6 bases lay in between. The CDR3 sequence is 13 residues long. The CDR3 sequence is CASSFQSSYEQYF. The CDR3, as DNA: TGTGCCAGCAGCTTCCAGAGCTCCTACGAGCAGTACTTC.

The chain links TRBV5-4 to TRBJ2-3; D is undetermined. Per the germline V gene, CDR1 is SGHNT and CDR2 is YYREEE (reference sequence). Trimming left V 4 bases short and J 2 bases short, with 14 bases between. The CDR3 runs 15 residues. CDR3 in DNA: TGTGCCAGCAGCCTGCGCACGGGTTACACAGATACGCAGTATTTT. Its translation is CASSLRTGYTDTQYF.

This chain joins TRBV11-3 and TRBJ2-7, with D uncertain. The CDR3 runs 17 residues. Germline loops: CDR1 SGHNT, CDR2 YENEEA. Trimming removed 5 bases at V and 2 bases at J, with 22 bases between. This chain's CDR3 is CASSRSAGIDRTYEQYF. The CDR3 bases are TGTGCCAGCAGCCGGTCAGCCGGAATTGATAGGACCTACGAGCAGTACTTC.

The chain recombines TRBV5-1 with TRBJ2-1; 12 bases align to TRBD2. This CDR3 comprises 18 residues. V lost 2 bases and J lost 2; bases outside the gene matches: 8. Per germline, CDR1 SGHRS and CDR2 YFSETQ. CDR3 in amino acids: CASSFKLAGGPTYNEQFF. The CDR3 DNA reads TGCGCCAGCAGCTTCAAGCTAGCGGGAGGGCCTACCTACAATGAGCAGTTCTTC. Using reference TRBV5-1 and TRBJ2-1 for the parts outside the CDR3, the full variable domain is KAGVTQTPRYLIKTRGQQVTLSCSPISGHRSVSWYQQTPGQGLQFLFEYFSETQRNKGNFPGRFSGRQFSNSRSEMNVSTLELGDSALYLCASSFKLAGGPTYNEQFFGPGTRLTVL.

The rearrangement uses TRBV9 and TRBJ1-2; D might be TRBD1 (5 bases). The germline gives CDR1 SGDLS, CDR2 YYNGEE. This CDR3 region has 12 residues. Trimming removed 4 bases from V and 4 bases from J, with 8 bases in between. CDR3 sequence reads: CASSLDSYGYTF. CDR3 bases: TGTGCCAGCAGCCTAGACAGCTATGGCTACACCTTC.

The chain is built from TRBV6-1 and TRBJ1-1; D uncertain. The CDR3 is 12 amino acids. Between the trimmed V and J ends, which lost 7 bases and 9 bases, there was a span of 15 bases. Germline V CDR1 and CDR2: MNHNS, SASEGT. The CDR3 bases are TGTGCCAGCACGTGGGAGCGGACTAAAGCTTTCTTT. The encoded protein is CASTWERTKAFF.

The V and J genes are TRBV5-1 and TRBJ2-1, with D possibly matching TRBD2 (5 bases). Germline V gene sequence: CDR1 SGHRS, CDR2 YFSETQ. The CDR3 is 14 amino acids. Trimming took off 0 bases at V and 5 bases at J, with 9 bases between the two ends. DNA for the CDR3: TGCGCCAGCAGCTTGGCCCTAGCTAACAATGAGCAGTTCTTC. As protein: CASSLALANNEQFF. Looking up the rest from reference TRBV5-1 and TRBJ2-1 gives the full variable domain: KAGVTQTPRYLIKTRGQQVTLSCSPISGHRSVSWYQQTPGQGLQFLFEYFSETQRNKGNFPGRFSGRQFSNSRSEMNVSTLELGDSALYLCASSLALANNEQFFGPGTRLTVL.

Only one count was recorded for this clone. The chain combines TRBV2 with TRBJ2-1; no definite D call. V dropped 8 bases and J dropped 7 bases, with 15 bases sitting between them. Looked up from germline, CDR1 is SNHLY and CDR2 is FYNNEI. The CDR3 extends over 13 amino acids. The CDR3 region has the DNA TGTGCCAGCGAGAGTCTCGGATTTAATGAGCAGTTCTTC. It translates to CASESLGFNEQFF.

The CDR3 sequence is CASSPPRSTSTDTQYF. Here the CDR3 DNA reads TGTGCCAGCTCACCCCCGAGGTCAACTAGCACAGATACGCAGTATTTT. The chain carries TRBV18 and TRBJ2-3; D is ambiguous. Per germline, CDR1 KGHSH and CDR2 LQKENI. This CDR3 is 16 amino acids long. Trimming removed 3 bases from V and 0 bases from J, with 13 bases in between. The whole variable domain, remainder taken from reference TRBV18 and TRBJ2-3, is NAGVMQNPRHLVRRRGQEARLRCSPMKGHSHVYWYRQLPEEGLKFMVYLQKENIIDESGMPKERFSAEFPKEGPSILRIQQVVRGDSAAYFCASSPPRSTSTDTQYFGPGTRLTVL.

J is TRBJ2-7 and V is TRBV9, with a weak D call TRBD2 (6 bases). The CDR3 totals 14 residues. V was clipped by 3 bases and J by 6 bases, with 16 bases between them. CDR1 and CDR2 (germline): SGDLS, YYNGEE. CDR3 sequence reads: CASSATGLGLEQYF. CDR3 coding DNA: TGTGCCAGCAGCGCAACGGGACTGGGGCTCGAGCAGTACTTC.

The V call is TRBV5-1, the J call TRBJ2-5; TRBD2 might be the D (6 bases). Germline V gene data show CDR1 as SGHRS and CDR2 as YFSETQ. V lost 1 base to trimming and J lost 5 bases, with 12 bases between them. This CDR3 has 14 residues. In nucleotides, the CDR3 is TGCGCCAGCAGCTTGTCCCAGGAGGGGGAGACCCAGTACTTC. Its translation is CASSLSQEGETQYF.

The V gene is TRBV7-9, the J gene TRBJ2-7; no reliable D call. CDR3 size: 12 residues. Germline values: CDR1 SEHNR, CDR2 FQNEAQ (reference sequence). With 2 bases removed from V and 4 bases from J, the gap between germline ends came to 6 bases. CDR3 sequence (DNA): TGTGCCAGCAGCTTATCCGTATACGAGCAGTACTTC. Protein: CASSLSVYEQYF. Complete variable domain (other parts from reference TRBV7-9 and TRBJ2-7): DTGVSQNPRHKITKRGQNVTFRCDPISEHNRLYWYRQTLGQGPEFLTYFQNEAQLEKSRLLSDRFSAERPKGSFSTLEIQRTEQGDSAMYLCASSLSVYEQYFGPGTRLTVT.

The rearrangement uses TRBV2 and TRBJ2-7; TRBD1 matches 10 bases. J gave up 3 bases and V 7 bases, and 9 bases lay outside the gene matches. CDR1 and CDR2 (germline): SNHLY, FYNNEI. CDR3 length: 15 residues. CDR3 bases: TGTGCCAGCACGAGCGGGGACAGGGGTTTCTACGAGCAGTACTTC. It is translated as CASTSGDRGFYEQYF.

V usage is TRBV5-6 and J usage is TRBJ2-7, with D possibly matching TRBD2 (5 bases). From germline, CDR1 is SGHDT and CDR2 YYEEEE. CDR3 length: 14 residues. V lost 1 base and J 1 base, leaving 9 bases between the germline ends. The chain's CDR3 is CASSLIRGSYEQYF. CDR3 DNA: TGTGCCAGCAGCTTGATTAGAGGGTCCTACGAGCAGTACTTC.

J is TRBJ2-3 and V is TRBV9; D gene ambiguous. With 3 bases removed from V and 0 bases from J, the gap between germline ends came to 8 bases. The CDR3 is 14 amino acids. In germline, CDR1 is SGDLS, CDR2 YYNGEE. For the CDR3, the DNA is TGTGCCAGCAGCGCCACCCCTAGCACAGATACGCAGTATTTT. This gives the protein CASSATPSTDTQYF.